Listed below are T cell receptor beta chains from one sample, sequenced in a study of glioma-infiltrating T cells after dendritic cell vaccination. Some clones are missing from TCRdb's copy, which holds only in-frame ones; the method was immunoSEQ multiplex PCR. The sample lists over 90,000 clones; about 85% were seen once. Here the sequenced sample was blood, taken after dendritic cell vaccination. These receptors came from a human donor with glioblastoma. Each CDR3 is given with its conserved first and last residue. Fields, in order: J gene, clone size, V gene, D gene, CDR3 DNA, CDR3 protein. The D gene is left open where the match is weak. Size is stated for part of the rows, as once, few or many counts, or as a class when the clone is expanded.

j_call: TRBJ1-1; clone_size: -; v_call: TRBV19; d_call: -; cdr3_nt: TGTGCCAGTAGTATTGGCCGGGTAGGTAGGACTGAAGCTTTCTTT; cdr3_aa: CASSIGRVGRTEAFF
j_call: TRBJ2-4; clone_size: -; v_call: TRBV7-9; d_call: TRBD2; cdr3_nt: TGTGCCACCAGTTCGGGGGGGGCCAAAAACATTCAGTACTTC; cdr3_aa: CATSSGGAKNIQYF
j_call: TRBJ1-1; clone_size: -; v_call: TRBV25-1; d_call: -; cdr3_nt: TGTGCCAGCAGTGAATATATTGGGGGGTGGACTGAAGCTTTCTTT; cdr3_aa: CASSEYIGGWTEAFF
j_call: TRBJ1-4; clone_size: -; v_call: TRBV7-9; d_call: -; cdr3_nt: TGTGCCAGCAGCTTCGGGGTTAATGAAAAACTGTTTTTT; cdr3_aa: CASSFGVNEKLFF
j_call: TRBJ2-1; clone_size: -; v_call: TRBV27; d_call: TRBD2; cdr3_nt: TGTGCCAGCATGCCGCTAGCGGGAGAGGGCGGTGAGCAGTTCTTC; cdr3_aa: CASMPLAGEGGEQFF
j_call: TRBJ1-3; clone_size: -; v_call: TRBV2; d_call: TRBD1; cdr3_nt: TGTGCCAGCAGGAAGGGACAGTTTAGCTCTGGAAACACCATATATTTT; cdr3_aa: CASRKGQFSSGNTIYF
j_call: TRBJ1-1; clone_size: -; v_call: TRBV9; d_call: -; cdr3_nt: TGTGCCAGCAGCTCAGACGGACTTCGAGGCACTGAAGCTTTCTTT; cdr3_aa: CASSSDGLRGTEAFF
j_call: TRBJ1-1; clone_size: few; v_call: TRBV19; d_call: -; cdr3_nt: TGTGCCAGTAGTATAGACGGGAGAGGGCCAACTGAAGCTTTCTTT; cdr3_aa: CASSIDGRGPTEAFF
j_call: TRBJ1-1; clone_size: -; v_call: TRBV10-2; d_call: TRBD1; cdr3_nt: TGCGCCAGCATTGATAGACAGGGATTGAACACTGAAGCTTTCTTT; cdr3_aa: CASIDRQGLNTEAFF
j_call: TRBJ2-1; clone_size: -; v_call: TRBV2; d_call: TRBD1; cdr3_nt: TGTGCCAGCACCGAGGACAGGGGGAGATACAATGAGCAGTTCTTC; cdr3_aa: CASTEDRGRYNEQFF
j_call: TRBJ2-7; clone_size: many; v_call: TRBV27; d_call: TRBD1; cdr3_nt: TGTGCCAGCAGTACCGACAGGGTTGGTTACGAGCAGTACTTC; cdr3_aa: CASSTDRVGYEQYF
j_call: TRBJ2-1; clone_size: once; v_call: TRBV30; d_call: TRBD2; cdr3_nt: TGTGCCTGGAGTGCTAGCGGGATAAATGAGCAGTTCTTC; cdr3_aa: CAWSASGINEQFF
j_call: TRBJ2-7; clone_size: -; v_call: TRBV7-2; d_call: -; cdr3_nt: TGTGCCAGCAGCGGGGGCTATACATACGAGCAGTACTTC; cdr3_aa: CASSGGYTYEQYF
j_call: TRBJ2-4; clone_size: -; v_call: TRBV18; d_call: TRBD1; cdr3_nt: TGTGCCAGCTCACCACCGGACCAACAGGGGGCCCTACTCATTCAGTACTTC; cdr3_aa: CASSPPDQQGALLIQYF
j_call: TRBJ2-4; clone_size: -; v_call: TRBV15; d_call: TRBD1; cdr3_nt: TGTGCCACCAGCGGGAATTGGGGACAGGGGCACCCCAAAAACATTCAGTACTTC; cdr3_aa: CATSGNWGQGHPKNIQYF
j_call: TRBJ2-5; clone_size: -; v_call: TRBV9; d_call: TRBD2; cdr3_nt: TGTGCCAGCAGCGTTTCTAGCGGGAAAGGAGAGACCCAGTACTTC; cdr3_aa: CASSVSSGKGETQYF
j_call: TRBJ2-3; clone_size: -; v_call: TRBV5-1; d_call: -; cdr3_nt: TGCGCCAGCAGCCCAGATACGACTACAGATACGCAGTATTTT; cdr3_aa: CASSPDTTTDTQYF
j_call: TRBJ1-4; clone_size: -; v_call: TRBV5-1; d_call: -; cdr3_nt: TGCGCCAGCAGCTACCTCGGACGGGCCAGGGGTTATGAAAAACTGTTTTTT; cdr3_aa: CASSYLGRARGYEKLFF
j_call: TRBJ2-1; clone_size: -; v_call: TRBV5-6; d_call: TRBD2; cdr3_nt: TGTGCCAGCAGCACAAGAGCGGGGGGGTACAATGAGCAGTTCTTC; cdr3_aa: CASSTRAGGYNEQFF
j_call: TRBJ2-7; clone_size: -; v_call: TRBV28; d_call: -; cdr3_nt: TGTGCCAGCAGCTTACCGGGGTATTACGAGCAGTACTTC; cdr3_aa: CASSLPGYYEQYF
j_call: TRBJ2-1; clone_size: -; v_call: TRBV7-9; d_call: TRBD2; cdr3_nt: TGTGCCAGCAGCTTAGTCGGACTAGCGGGATCCCCCTACAATGAGCAGTTCTTC; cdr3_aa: CASSLVGLAGSPYNEQFF
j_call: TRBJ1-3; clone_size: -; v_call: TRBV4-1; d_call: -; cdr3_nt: TGCGCCAGCAGCCAAGATTACGACAGCTCTGGAAACACCATATATTTT; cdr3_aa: CASSQDYDSSGNTIYF
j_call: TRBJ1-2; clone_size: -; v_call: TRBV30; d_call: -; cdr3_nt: TGTGCTTGGGGGCAGGGGTATGGCTACACCTTC; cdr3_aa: CAWGQGYGYTF